This T cell receptor (beta chain) originates from a study of shared clonotypes between healthy human individuals. Study in general: A donor's plate count was three for CD4 naive and three for CD4 memory; CD8 naive had two and CD8 memory one. Broader study findings: Generation probability values for non-shared clonotypes were lower than those for clonotypes shared by all four donors.

Comment on this clone: Its target is not known.

TCRdb's copy holds only in-frame clones and misses some; the assay was immunoSEQ multiplex PCR. The sample records about 2,200,000 clones, about 93% being singletons. The naive CD8 fraction comprised CD45RO-negative cells positively selected for CCR7 and excluded terminally differentiated effector memory CD45RA+ cells. Healthy adults negative for HIV, lacking recent acute infections or vaccinations, served as donors. With V trimmed by 5 bases and J by 5 bases, 17 bases remained unmatched. CDR3 length equals 17 residues. CDR1 is SGHRS and CDR2 is YFSETQ in the germline V gene. The rearrangement joins TRBV5-1 to TRBJ2-7; TRBD1 aligns across 9 bases. The sequenced material came from naive CD8+ T cells from PBMCs. The TCR originated in a man aged 18 to 29 in good health. Some clones in this sample may be carry-over from other donors' samples. DNA of the CDR3: TGCGCCAGCAGACCACTGGGGGACAGGGCCGTTGTGAACGAGCAGTACTTC. It translates to CASRPLGDRAVVNEQYF. The complete variable domain, with remaining parts taken from reference TRBV5-1 and TRBJ2-7, reads KAGVTQTPRYLIKTRGQQVTLSCSPISGHRSVSWYQQTPGQGLQFLFEYFSETQRNKGNFPGRFSGRQFSNSRSEMNVSTLELGDSALYLCASRPLGDRAVVNEQYFGPGTRLTVT.